This T cell receptor beta chain originates from a study of beta chain features in type 1 diabetes. Study outcomes and limitations: People with Type 1 diabetes carried modestly yet significantly shorter TCRB CDR3s in all four CD4+ subsets.

The sequenced template was cDNA made from the entire isolated RNA. The table came from immunoSEQ multiplex PCR; TCRdb's copy has only in-frame clones and leaves some out. Counted here are 550,000 to 850,000 clones, 13% occurring once; the ten biggest clones make up less than 0.025%. Per the germline V gene, CDR1 is MDHEN and CDR2 is SYDVKM. Trimming cost V 8 bases and J 1 base, with 16 bases left between them. This CDR3 is 15 amino acids long. This clone was seen a handful of times. Its target is unknown. Source material: naive CD4+ T cells from blood. The V and J genes are TRBV28 and TRBJ2-3; possible D gene TRBD2, 7 bases. This receptor was obtained from a man between 18 and 29 years old with type 1 diabetes. The chain's CDR3 is CASHVTGGRTDTQYF. The CDR3 bases are TGTGCCAGCCACGTGACCGGGGGGCGCACAGATACGCAGTATTTT. Combining the CDR3 with reference TRBV28 and TRBJ2-3 gives the whole variable domain DVKVTQSSRYLVKRTGEKVFLECVQDMDHENMFWYRQDPGLGLRLIYFSYDVKMKEKGDIPEGYSVSREKKERFSLILESASTNQTSMYLCASHVTGGRTDTQYFGPGTRLTVL.